This is a list of T cell receptor beta chains from one sample in a study of blood T cell repertoires in COVID-19. Method: immunoSEQ multiplex PCR; TCRdb's copy keeps in-frame clones and lacks some. The sample lists over 150,000 clones, more than 75% occurring once. The material sequenced was peripheral blood. The receptors originated from a woman in her sixties or seventies with COVID-19, enrolled during active disease. Each CDR3 is given with its conserved first and last residue. Each record gives: V gene, clone size, J gene, D gene, CDR3 protein, CDR3 DNA. D genes are given only for firm matches. Some rows have no size entry. The others give once, few or many, or a class for an expanded clone.

TRBV7-3	-	TRBJ1-5	-	CASRSGKNSNQPQHF	TGTGCCAGCAGGTCAGGGAAAAACAGCAATCAGCCCCAGCATTTT
TRBV19	-	TRBJ2-1	TRBD1	CASSFNTGDNEQFF	TGTGCCAGTAGCTTTAATACAGGGGACAATGAGCAGTTCTTC
TRBV30	-	TRBJ2-1	-	CAWAGDKGYNEQFF	TGTGCCTGGGCAGGGGATAAGGGGTACAATGAGCAGTTCTTC
TRBV20-1	few	TRBJ1-5	-	CSASLARTNQPQHF	TGCAGTGCTAGTTTGGCCAGGACTAATCAGCCCCAGCATTTT
TRBV2	-	TRBJ2-3	-	CARDSSTDTQYF	TGTGCCAGGGACTCAAGCACAGATACGCAGTATTTT
TRBV3-1/TRBV3-2	-	TRBJ1-5	TRBD1	CASSQKDREGNQPQHF	TGTGCCAGCAGCCAAAAAGACAGGGAGGGCAATCAGCCCCAGCATTTT
TRBV7-2	-	TRBJ2-1	TRBD1	CASSLNRDRVNEQFF	TGTGCCAGCAGCTTGAACCGGGACAGGGTTAATGAGCAGTTCTTC
TRBV27	-	TRBJ2-5	TRBD2	CASSRGLAGVETQYF	TGTGCCAGCAGTCGGGGACTAGCGGGAGTAGAGACCCAGTACTTC
TRBV29-1	-	TRBJ2-5	TRBD1	CSVEVNLGLDRGQQETQYF	TGCAGCGTTGAAGTGAACCTAGGGCTGGACAGGGGGCAGCAAGAGACCCAGTACTTC
TRBV12-2	-	TRBJ1-4	-	CASRPPKLQNFPQGIEKLFF	TGTGCAAGTCGCCCTCCGAAACTACAAAATTTCCCTCAGGGAATCGAAAAACTGTTTTTT
TRBV5-1	-	TRBJ2-7	-	CASSSKTAASYEQYF	TGCGCCAGCAGCTCTAAGACAGCTGCATCCTACGAGCAGTACTTC
TRBV6-5	few	TRBJ1-2	-	CASTPRGRVNGYTF	TGTGCCAGCACCCCAAGGGGAAGGGTTAATGGCTACACCTTC
TRBV19	-	TRBJ2-3	-	CASSIAFQVSTDTQYF	TGTGCCAGTAGTATCGCCTTTCAGGTTAGCACAGATACGCAGTATTTT
TRBV21-1	-	TRBJ1-5	-	CASSKEGGATKPQHF	TGTGCCAGCAGTAAAGAAGGCGGCGCAACCAAGCCCCAGCATTTT
TRBV5-1	-	TRBJ2-4	TRBD1	CASSLAGTGLAKNIQYF	TGCGCCAGCAGCTTGGCCGGGACAGGGCTAGCCAAAAACATTCAGTACTTC
TRBV10-3	-	TRBJ1-2	-	CAISEEGGGYTF	TGTGCCATCAGTGAGGAAGGCGGGGGCTACACCTTC
TRBV27	-	TRBJ2-2	-	CASSLFGPQSGGELFF	TGTGCCAGCAGTTTATTCGGCCCACAATCGGGCGGGGAGCTGTTTTTT
TRBV7-2	-	TRBJ2-5	-	CASSPARLVYQETQYF	TGTGCCAGCAGCCCCGCCCGACTAGTGTACCAAGAGACCCAGTACTTC
TRBV2	-	TRBJ1-1	-	CASSLLSGVGTEAFF	TGTGCCAGCAGCCTTTTGAGCGGGGTAGGCACTGAAGCTTTCTTT
TRBV30	-	TRBJ2-3	-	CAWSTGSTDTQYF	TGTGCCTGGAGCACCGGGAGCACAGATACGCAGTATTTT
TRBV27	-	TRBJ2-5	-	CASSLQQGRQETQYF	TGTGCCAGCAGTCTTCAACAGGGGAGGCAAGAGACCCAGTACTTC
TRBV19	-	TRBJ1-5	TRBD1	CASSIGGQGYQPQHF	TGTGCCAGTAGTATAGGCGGACAGGGCTACCAGCCCCAGCATTTT
TRBV7-2	-	TRBJ1-2	-	CASSPIAGGNYGYTF	TGTGCCAGCAGCCCAATCGCGGGAGGGAACTATGGCTACACCTTC
TRBV5-1	-	TRBJ2-1	-	CASSGGTARSYNEQFF	TGCGCCAGCAGCGGAGGGACAGCCAGATCCTACAATGAGCAGTTCTTC
TRBV5-1	-	TRBJ2-5	TRBD2	CASSTGLQETQYF	TGCGCCAGCAGCACGGGACTACAAGAGACCCAGTACTTC
TRBV27	few	TRBJ1-2	TRBD1	CASSTTGGNYGYTF	TGTGCCAGCAGTACCACAGGGGGTAACTATGGCTACACCTTC
TRBV4-3	-	TRBJ2-5	-	CASSQGAGWRETQYF	TGCGCCAGCAGCCAAGGAGCGGGCTGGAGGGAGACCCAGTACTTC
TRBV6-5	-	TRBJ1-5	-	CASSLSQVVQPQHF	TGTGCCAGCAGTCTCTCCCAGGTGGTTCAGCCCCAGCATTTT
TRBV3-1/TRBV3-2	-	TRBJ1-1	-	CASRPGFRGTEAFF	TGTGCCAGCAGACCGGGGTTTCGGGGCACTGAAGCTTTCTTT
TRBV11-3	-	TRBJ1-2	TRBD1	CASSYRGANYGYTF	TGTGCCAGCAGTTACAGGGGAGCTAACTATGGCTACACCTTC
TRBV29-1	-	TRBJ1-1	TRBD1	CSVRQGDRSAFF	TGCAGCGTGCGACAGGGTGATAGATCCGCTTTCTTT
TRBV11-3	once	TRBJ2-1	TRBD2	CASKSERGSYNEQFF	TGTGCCAGCAAGTCAGAGCGGGGATCCTACAATGAGCAGTTCTTC
TRBV9	-	TRBJ2-1	-	CASSARTTAYNEQFF	TGTGCCAGCAGCGCCCGGACTACCGCGTACAATGAGCAGTTCTTC
TRBV5-8	-	TRBJ1-5	-	CASSLHPVSNQPQHF	TGTGCCAGCAGCTTGCATCCAGTTAGCAATCAGCCCCAGCATTTT
TRBV28	-	TRBJ2-1	TRBD2	CASSMPSGNYNEQFF	TGTGCCAGCAGTATGCCTAGCGGTAATTACAATGAGCAGTTCTTC
TRBV6-5	-	TRBJ2-7	TRBD1	CASTRSGTGMGEQYF	TGTGCCAGCACGCGGTCTGGGACAGGGATGGGCGAGCAGTACTTC
TRBV28	-	TRBJ1-4	TRBD1	CASSLTDREYSNEKLFF	TGTGCCAGCAGCCTCACGGACAGGGAATATAGTAATGAAAAACTGTTTTTT
TRBV5-4	-	TRBJ1-1	-	CASSSKDTLNTEAFF	TGTGCCAGCAGCTCCAAGGACACATTGAACACTGAAGCTTTCTTT
TRBV9	-	TRBJ2-3	-	CASSVVGRTDTQYF	TGTGCCAGCAGCGTAGTGGGGCGCACAGATACGCAGTATTTT
TRBV19	-	TRBJ2-7	-	CASSMTGVGEQYF	TGTGCCAGTAGTATGACAGGCGTGGGGGAGCAGTACTTC
TRBV7-3	-	TRBJ1-3	-	CASSLTQSGNTIYF	TGTGCCAGCAGCTTAACACAGTCTGGAAACACCATATATTTT
TRBV18	-	TRBJ1-4	TRBD1	CASSQVDRGRGEKLFF	TGTGCCAGCTCACAGGTGGACAGGGGGCGAGGTGAAAAACTGTTTTTT
TRBV19	-	TRBJ1-5	-	CASSPGRGNSNQPQHF	TGTGCCAGTAGTCCTGGACGGGGGAATAGCAATCAGCCCCAGCATTTT
TRBV10-1	once	TRBJ1-4	-	CASTQAEKLFF	TGCGCCAGCACCCAGGCGGAAAAACTGTTTTTT
TRBV7-3	-	TRBJ2-1	-	CASSLTLANEQFF	TGTGCCAGCAGCCTAACTCTAGCCAATGAGCAGTTCTTC
TRBV6-5	-	TRBJ2-3	-	CASRSLSGDTQYF	TGTGCCAGCAGGAGTCTAAGCGGGGATACGCAGTATTTT
TRBV14	once	TRBJ2-7	TRBD1	CASSQGTGGNYEQYF	TGTGCCAGCAGCCAAGGGACAGGGGGTAATTACGAGCAGTACTTC
TRBV3-1/TRBV3-2	-	TRBJ1-4	-	CASSQGGRTNEKLFF	TGTGCCAGCAGCCAAGGGGGCAGGACTAATGAAAAACTGTTTTTT
TRBV5-4	-	TRBJ2-1	TRBD2	CASRKASGLAGGHNEQFF	TGTGCCAGCAGAAAAGCCAGTGGACTAGCGGGAGGCCACAATGAGCAGTTCTTC
TRBV9	-	TRBJ2-1	TRBD2	CASSVTGTSGYANEQFF	TGTGCCAGCAGCGTTACCGGGACTAGCGGGTACGCCAATGAGCAGTTCTTC
TRBV6-4	once	TRBJ2-3	-	CASSDSRDTQYF	TGTGCCAGCAGTGACTCGAGGGATACGCAGTATTTT
TRBV5-4	-	TRBJ2-7	TRBD1	CASSSDRGLLSYEQYF	TGTGCCAGCAGCTCGGACAGGGGGCTTCTCTCCTACGAGCAGTACTTC
TRBV18	-	TRBJ1-3	-	CASSERQVSGNTIYF	TGTGCCAGCTCGGAACGACAAGTCTCTGGAAACACCATATATTTT
TRBV11-2	once	TRBJ2-1	-	CASSPQTRVTQFF	TGTGCCAGCAGCCCCCAGACCAGGGTAACGCAGTTCTTC
TRBV6-6	-	TRBJ2-1	TRBD2	CASRPLAGGHNEQFF	TGTGCCAGCAGACCCCTAGCGGGAGGTCACAATGAGCAGTTCTTC
TRBV7-9	-	TRBJ1-2	-	CASRYDKRGGYTF	TGTGCCAGCAGATATGATAAAAGAGGAGGCTACACCTTC